The 30 T cell receptor beta chains in this list originate from one sample, sequenced in a study of T cells after yellow fever vaccination. Each CDR3 protein is one row after TCRdb ran MiXCR on the 5' RACE reads. The sample records almost 600,000 distinct CDR3 sequences, approximately 13% being singletons. Sequenced material: PBMCs, taken on the day of the yellow fever booster vaccination. Receptors were obtained from a man aged 30 to 39 who received the YFV17D yellow fever vaccine.

The rearrangement links TRBV4-3 to TRBJ2-7; 9 bases map to TRBD2. Germline V lookup: CDR1 LGHNA, CDR2 YSLEER. CDR3 length: 15 amino acids. V shed 0 bases and J 6 bases; nucleotides not matched to a gene: 6. CDR3 nucleotides: TGCGCCAGCAGCCAAGAATTGCTAGCGGGAACCGAGCAGTACTTC. Encoded protein: CASSQELLAGTEQYF.

This chain links TRBV20-1 with TRBJ2-1; the D is unclear. The V end was cut by 2 bases, the J end by 0 bases, with 11 bases between. Germline values: CDR1 DFQATT, CDR2 SNEGSKA (reference sequence). The CDR3 has 15 amino acids. As DNA, the CDR3 is TGCAGTGCTAGAACCTTTGCCGGCTCCTACAATGAGCAGTTCTTC. Protein product: CSARTFAGSYNEQFF.

V gene TRBV10-3 combines with J gene TRBJ2-7; TRBD1 matches at 11 bases. CDR3 size: 15 residues. V was clipped by 6 bases and J by 9 bases; unmatched bases: 13. Germline V gives CDR1 ENHRY, CDR2 SYGVKD. The CDR3 protein is CAIRAPGTGGTGQYF. The CDR3 nucleotides are TGTGCCATCAGAGCCCCCGGGACAGGGGGTACCGGGCAGTACTTC.

This clonotype has only a few counts. Sequence at one end of the junction differs from germline and may be a read error. This chain links TRBV11-2 with TRBJ2-2; D unresolved. The CDR3 is 14 residues long. The germline V gene has CDR1 SGHAT and CDR2 FQNNGV. CDR3 DNA sequence: TGTGCAAGCATTCGGACCGTAACCACCGGGGAGCTGTTTTTT. This sequence encodes CASIRTVTTGELFF.

The chain carries TRBV30 and TRBJ2-3, with TRBD2 identical over 9 bases. Germline CDR1 and CDR2: GTSNPN and SVGIG (reference sequence). There are 15 residues in the CDR3. V shed 4 bases, J shed 2 bases, and the junction held 7 bases outside the gene matches. The CDR3 DNA reads as TGTGCCTGGACACACGGACTAGCGACCACAGATACGCAGTATTTT. Translating gives CAWTHGLATTDTQYF.

This clonotype was picked up a small number of times. The V call is TRBV20-1, the J call TRBJ2-5; TRBD2 might be the D (5 bases). V was cut by 3 bases and J by 1 base, with 9 bases left in between. The germline CDR1 and CDR2 sequences are DFQATT and SNEGSKA (reference sequence). The CDR3 covers 13 residues. The CDR3 protein is CSARRDPQETQYF. The CDR3 coding sequence is TGCAGTGCTAGGAGGGATCCCCAAGAGACCCAGTACTTC.

The chain has TRBV29-1 and TRBJ2-7; a weak D match, TRBD1 (8 bases). Germline V gene data show CDR1 as SQVTM and CDR2 as ANQGSEA. The CDR3 is 14 amino acids. The V and J ends lost 6 bases and 3 bases respectively, with 18 bases between them. The chain's CDR3 is CSVSGGQVIYEQYF. In DNA form, the CDR3 reads TGCAGCGTCTCGGGGGGACAGGTTATCTACGAGCAGTACTTC.

The rearrangement uses TRBV6-2 or TRBV6-3 and TRBJ2-2; D not certain. This CDR3 is built from 13 residues. V lost 5 bases to trimming and J lost 6 bases, with 10 bases between them. The germline CDR1 and CDR2 sequences are MNHEY and SVGEGT. The CDR3 region has the DNA TGTGCCAGCAGTCATAGTGGGGCCGGGGAGCTGTTTTTT. Encoded protein: CASSHSGAGELFF.

This chain links TRBV7-2 with TRBJ2-3; D is uncertain. CDR1 is SGHTA and CDR2 is FQGNSA in the germline V gene. The CDR3 is 14 amino acids. Trimming took 4 bases from V and 4 from J, leaving 12 bases between them. The CDR3 DNA sequence: TGTGCCAGCAGCTCCCAACACTTGGCAGATACGCAGTATTTT. Protein sequence: CASSSQHLADTQYF. Full variable domain (outside the CDR3, taken from reference TRBV7-2 and TRBJ2-3): GAGVSQSPSNKVTEKGKDVELRCDPISGHTALYWYRQSLGQGLEFLIYFQGNSAPDKSGLPSDRFSAERTGGSVSTLTIQRTQQEDSAVYLCASSSQHLADTQYFGPGTRLTVL.

This clonotype was seen a handful of times. V usage is TRBV7-8 and J usage is TRBJ1-2; tentatively, D is TRBD1 (5 bases). This CDR3 has 16 amino acids. Germline V CDR1 and CDR2: SGHVS, FQNEAQ. Trimming removed 2 bases from V and 6 bases from J, with 19 bases in between. CDR3: CASSLYVGGVVDGYTF. For the CDR3, the DNA is TGTGCCAGCAGCTTATACGTTGGGGGAGTGGTGGATGGCTACACCTTC.

This clonotype was detected only a few times. The J gene is TRBJ2-7, the V gene TRBV7-2; 9 bases agree with TRBD1. The germline V gene has CDR1 SGHTA and CDR2 FQGNSA. This CDR3 spans 15 amino acids. V shed 3 bases, J shed 3 bases, and the junction held 6 bases outside the gene matches. This chain's CDR3 is CASSFDRDRVYEQYF. The CDR3, as DNA: TGTGCCAGCAGCTTCGACCGGGACAGGGTCTACGAGCAGTACTTC.

This clonotype was seen ten or more times. This chain links TRBV30 with TRBJ2-6; D could derive from TRBD1 or TRBD2 (5 bases each). CDR1 is GTSNPN, CDR2 SVGIG, per germline (reference sequence). The V end was cut by 3 bases, the J end by 0 bases, with 12 bases between. This CDR3 contains 16 residues. The CDR3 is CAWSGARYSGANVLTF. As DNA, the CDR3 is TGTGCCTGGAGCGGGGCCCGGTACTCTGGGGCCAACGTCCTGACTTTC.

The chain links TRBV11-2 to TRBJ2-3, with 7 bases lining up with TRBD2. From germline, CDR1 is SGHAT and CDR2 FQNNGV. Losses at the gene ends were 5 bases for V and 3 bases for J; bases not matched to a gene: 8. The CDR3 is 15 residues long. CDR3 region: CASSNTGGVTDTQYF. CDR3 DNA sequence: TGTGCCAGCAGCAATACGGGAGGTGTGACAGATACGCAGTATTTT.

V and J are TRBV7-8 and TRBJ2-7; 7 nucleotides align to TRBD1. This CDR3 contains 16 residues. Germline CDR1 is SGHVS and CDR2 is FQNEAQ. The trim removed 5 bases at V and 7 bases at J, leaving 17 bases unmatched. CDR3 coding DNA: TGTGCCAGCAGCACTACTTACCGACAGGGTGCTAAAGAGCAGTACTTC. It codes for CASSTTYRQGAKEQYF.

There are a few counts of this clonotype. The chain carries TRBV29-1 and TRBJ2-3, with D maybe TRBD2 (6 bases). CDR3 length: 16 amino acids. The germline gives CDR1 SQVTM, CDR2 ANQGSEA. V was clipped by 6 bases and J by 1 base, with 20 bases between them. The CDR3 DNA sequence: TGCAGCGTCATTTTAGGGGAGGCGGCCCGCACAGATACGCAGTATTTT. As protein: CSVILGEAARTDTQYF.

This clonotype was detected a few times. The chain is built from TRBV29-1 and TRBJ2-2; unclear D gene. The CDR3 has 13 residues. Germline V CDR1 and CDR2: SQVTM, ANQGSEA. Trimming cost V 4 bases and J 3 bases, with 9 bases left between them. CDR3 protein: CSVGNADTGELFF. The CDR3 bases are TGCAGCGTTGGCAACGCCGACACCGGGGAGCTGTTTTTT.

The chain is built from TRBV20-1 and TRBJ1-1; 9 nucleotides line up with TRBD1. The CDR3 length is 14 residues. The germline gives CDR1 DFQATT, CDR2 SNEGSKA (reference sequence). V lost 6 bases to trimming and J lost 1 base; unmatched junction nucleotides: 6. CDR3 loop: CSAGQGRGNTEAFF. CDR3 coding DNA: TGCAGTGCCGGACAGGGGAGAGGGAACACTGAAGCTTTCTTT.

This clonotype has only a few counts. V and J are TRBV6-2 or TRBV6-3 and TRBJ2-7; D is perhaps TRBD2 (6 bases). Looked up from germline, CDR1 is MNHEY and CDR2 is SVGEGT. V shed 5 bases and J shed 5 bases, with 10 bases lying between them. CDR3 length: 12 amino acids. CDR3 region: CASSAGTHEQYF. The CDR3 nucleotides are TGTGCCAGCAGTGCGGGGACTCACGAGCAGTACTTC.

Only one count was recorded for this clonotype. The chain combines TRBV4-3 with TRBJ2-5, with D unresolved. V lost 0 bases and J 4 bases, leaving 9 bases between the germline ends. The CDR3 is 14 residues long. The germline CDR1 and CDR2 sequences are LGHNA and YSLEER. The CDR3 reads CASSQERIGETQYF. The CDR3 coding sequence is TGCGCCAGCAGCCAAGAGAGAATTGGAGAGACCCAGTACTTC.

This clonotype was seen more than once but under ten times. This chain joins TRBV12-3 or TRBV12-4 and TRBJ2-5; D remains ambiguous. The CDR3 spans 13 residues. V was cut by 6 bases and J by 2 bases, with 10 bases left in between. CDR3 DNA sequence: TGTGCCAGCAGCCCGCAGGCTCAAGAGACCCAGTACTTC. Its protein product is CASSPQAQETQYF.

In its sample, this clonotype was seen a few times. The V gene is TRBV7-2, the J gene TRBJ2-1; 9 nucleotides agree with TRBD1. CDR3 size: 15 residues. Germline V gene lookup returns CDR1 SGHTA and CDR2 FQGNSA. Trimming took 4 bases from V and 4 from J; bases not matched to a gene: 5. CDR3 residues: CASSYDRGGYNEQFF. The CDR3, as DNA: TGTGCCAGCAGCTACGACAGGGGGGGGTACAATGAGCAGTTCTTC.

This clonotype showed up just a few times. J is TRBJ2-7 and V is TRBV20-1; 8 bases map to TRBD1. CDR1 and CDR2 (germline): DFQATT, SNEGSKA (reference sequence). This CDR3 has 13 residues. Germline trimming cut 4 bases from V and 6 bases from J; bases unmatched to any gene: 8. CDR3 region: CSATLTGEGEQYF. The DNA for the CDR3 is TGCAGTGCTACACTGACAGGGGAAGGCGAGCAGTACTTC.

This clonotype was seen just once. In nucleotides, the CDR3 is TGTGCCAGCAGCTTATTCGCGACGTTCGGCACCTACGAGCAGTACTTC. As protein: CASSLFATFGTYEQYF. The gene calls are TRBV11-2 and TRBJ2-7; D gene unclear. The CDR3 sequence is 16 residues long. Germline-derived CDR1 and CDR2 are SGHAT and FQNNGV. V was pared by 2 bases and J by 2 bases, with 16 bases between.

The rearrangement joins TRBV6-1 to TRBJ2-1, with TRBD2 identical over 9 bases. There are 15 residues in the CDR3. V lost 6 bases to trimming and J lost 8 bases; unmatched junction nucleotides: 11. Looked up from germline, CDR1 is MNHNS and CDR2 is SASEGT. The CDR3 reads CASSPGTSYGDEQFF. The DNA of the CDR3 is TGTGCCAGCAGCCCCGGGACTAGCTATGGAGATGAGCAGTTCTTC.

A few counts support this clonotype. The rearrangement links TRBV12-3 or TRBV12-4 to TRBJ1-1; TRBD1 aligns across 10 bases. V was clipped by 5 bases and J by 4 bases; unmatched bases: 10. CDR3 length: 16 residues. DNA of the CDR3: TGTGCCAGCAGTCGAGCCGGGACAGGGGCTTTCACTGAAGCTTTCTTT. Translation: CASSRAGTGAFTEAFF.

Only a few counts were recorded for this clonotype. The chain carries TRBV20-1 and TRBJ2-1, with D perhaps matching TRBD1 (6 bases). This CDR3 contains 14 residues. From germline, CDR1 is DFQATT and CDR2 SNEGSKA (reference sequence). Between the trimmed V and J ends, which lost 5 bases and 3 bases, there was a span of 14 bases. CDR3 in amino acids: CSAGGPSFYNEQFF. For the CDR3, the DNA is TGCAGTGCTGGGGGCCCCTCCTTCTACAATGAGCAGTTCTTC.

There are a few counts of this clonotype. The V call is TRBV12-3 or TRBV12-4, the J call TRBJ2-7, with unresolved D. The CDR3 is 12 residues long. Trimming took 6 bases from V and 6 from J, leaving 12 bases between them. The CDR3 coding sequence is TGTGCCAGCAGGTGGGGTGATTTCGAGCAGTACTTC. Amino acid sequence: CASRWGDFEQYF.

The rearrangement links TRBV4-3 to TRBJ2-4, with TRBD2 as a possible D gene (6 bases). Looked up from germline, CDR1 is LGHNA and CDR2 is YSLEER. V dropped 3 bases and J dropped 1 base, with 10 bases sitting between them. The CDR3 consists of 15 residues. The CDR3 loop reads CASSHSGEAKNIQYF. CDR3 DNA: TGCGCCAGCAGCCATTCGGGGGAGGCCAAAAACATTCAGTACTTC.

This clonotype was detected only a few times. The chain links TRBV18 to TRBJ1-4; D is undetermined. The CDR3 is made up of 15 amino acids. V gave up 2 bases and J gave up 3 bases, with 10 bases separating them. Germline CDR1 and CDR2: KGHSH and LQKENI. Written as DNA, the CDR3 is TGTGCCAGCTCACCAGTCGGGGATCCTAATGAAAAACTGTTTTTT. It translates to CASSPVGDPNEKLFF.

This sequence joins TRBV3-1 and TRBJ2-3, with TRBD2 matching 11 bases. With V trimmed by 3 bases and J by 5 bases, 10 bases remained unmatched. Germline V gene lookup returns CDR1 LGHDT and CDR2 YNNKEL (reference sequence). This CDR3 region has 17 residues. This CDR3 reads CASSHGTSGLRGDTQYF. The CDR3 coding sequence is TGTGCCAGCAGCCATGGGACTAGCGGCCTTCGTGGAGATACGCAGTATTTT.